Listed below are T cell receptor beta chains from one sample, sequenced in a study of post-analysis software for immune sequencing data. MiXCR, applied by TCRdb to the PCR reads, yields one record per CDR3 protein. The sample has a few hundred thousand distinct CDR3 sequences, 36% seen once. Sequenced sample: blood. The source is a girl aged 5-17 years with multiple sclerosis. Each CDR3 is given with its conserved first and last residue.

v_gene,j_gene,CDR3aa
TRBV25-1,TRBJ2-5,CASSEYGGPETQYF
TRBV12-5,TRBJ1-2,CASGLVQGGYGYTF
TRBV6-2/TRBV6-3,TRBJ2-7,CASSRTSGGQNVYEQYF
TRBV4-2,TRBJ2-1,CASSQDSEPYNEQFF
TRBV5-1,TRBJ2-5,CASSLALTLADTKETQYF
TRBV4-1,TRBJ2-1,CASSQVAGTSNNEQFF
TRBV24-1,TRBJ2-2,CATSSGTGHTGELFF
TRBV20-1,TRBJ1-2,CSARDLDRGYTF
TRBV9,TRBJ1-6,CASSAQGQANSPLHF
TRBV29-1,TRBJ2-5,CSVVGAETQYF
TRBV6-1,TRBJ2-1,CASSEAGSADEQFF
TRBV12-5,TRBJ2-2,CASGLVHGGTGELFF
TRBV3-1,TRBJ2-1,CASSQHRGLAVTNEQFF
TRBV20-1,TRBJ1-1,CSARDIFDREEAEAFF
TRBV7-9,TRBJ2-1,CASSLGSGIDNEQFF
TRBV20-1,TRBJ1-5,CSAREGRISNQPQHF
TRBV27,TRBJ2-5,CASSLARGETQYF
TRBV25-1,TRBJ1-2,CASSKGQGRDGYTF
TRBV7-2,TRBJ2-5,CASSLALVGTGEQETQYF
TRBV29-1,TRBJ2-3,CSVETVRGSTDTQYF
TRBV29-1,TRBJ2-2,CSVAEAPNTGELFF
TRBV28,TRBJ2-5,CASSINSQQYF
TRBV27,TRBJ1-6,CASTQGSSYNSPLHF
TRBV20-1,TRBJ2-1,CSARDQRGSSYNEQFF
TRBV15,TRBJ2-5,CATSKAGGPLETQYF
TRBV20-1,TRBJ2-5,CSARLPDSETQYF
TRBV15,TRBJ2-7,CATSRASTESYEQYF
TRBV5-4,TRBJ2-7,CASRLWEGAYEQYF
TRBV12-3/TRBV12-4,TRBJ2-3,CASRAGADAQYF
TRBV18,TRBJ2-5,CASSPPTGEETQYF
TRBV28,TRBJ2-1,CASSPTGTGGYNEQFF
TRBV7-2,TRBJ1-5,CASSLHGNQPQHF
TRBV29-1,TRBJ1-1,CSVGQGVANTEAFF
TRBV12-3/TRBV12-4,TRBJ2-1,CASRTGGLEQFF
TRBV7-9,TRBJ2-1,CASSTGTYNEQFF
TRBV5-4,TRBJ2-1,CASSLRPGDEQFF
TRBV6-5,TRBJ1-3,CASSSTGSGNTIYF
TRBV5-1,TRBJ2-2,CASSLNRGESGELFF
TRBV6-5,TRBJ1-1,CASSYFDTGYAFF
TRBV4-2,TRBJ2-1,CASSQDKGGAAYNEQFF
TRBV7-9,TRBJ1-1,CASSSRDRETEAFF
TRBV20-1,TRBJ2-5,CSFTPPSGGPAETQYF
TRBV7-9,TRBJ2-7,CASSPASDSSYEQYF
TRBV10-3,TRBJ1-1,CAIRFSDAYETFF